This TCR beta chain derives from a study of CD4+ T cells in melanoma. The study's findings and limits: A reported correlation linked neoantigen-specific CD4+ T cells to CD8+, macrophage and B cell function. In melanoma, neoantigen-specific CD4+ T cells reportedly differed in differentiation state.

Trimming removed 6 bases at V and 4 bases at J, with 18 bases between. This CDR3 contains 15 residues. Germline loops: CDR1 SNHLY, CDR2 FYNNEI. Data came from immunoSEQ multiplex PCR; TCRdb stores just in-frame clones and leaves some out. The sample yields about 18,000 clones, over 70% seen once. As concerns this clone: Its matching antigen is unknown.

This TCR derives from a human donor with melanoma. The sample comprised cells from a culture (not recorded whether cultured in vitro). This chain connects TRBV2 to TRBJ1-2; weak D call: TRBD1 (6 bases). For the CDR3, the DNA is TGTGCCAGCAGGGCGGCATTGGACAGACCCTATGGCTACACCTTC. It is translated as CASRAALDRPYGYTF.